The rows below give T cell receptor beta chains drawn from one sample of a study of blood T cell repertoires in COVID-19. The data were produced by immunoSEQ multiplex PCR, yet TCRdb's version contains in-frame clones alone and is incomplete. Among 150,000 to 200,000 clones listed, roughly 80% were seen once. The sample comprised PBMCs or T cells enriched from blood (not recorded which). The receptors were gathered from a woman aged 45-60 years who had recovered from COVID-19. The CDR3 runs from the conserved cysteine through the conserved F or W. Fields, in order: V gene, J gene, clone size, D gene, CDR3 protein, CDR3 DNA. D genes are given only for firm matches. Size is stated for part of the rows, as once, few or many counts, or as a class when the clone is expanded.

V: TRBV18
J: TRBJ1-1
size: -
D: -
CDR3: CASSADRNTEAFF
DNA: TGTGCCAGCTCAGCCGACAGGAACACTGAAGCTTTCTTT

V: TRBV2
J: TRBJ1-5
size: -
D: -
CDR3: CAISGEVNQPQHF
DNA: TGTGCCATCAGCGGGGAGGTCAATCAGCCCCAGCATTTT

V: TRBV28
J: TRBJ1-3
size: -
D: -
CDR3: CASRSLSRSGNTIYF
DNA: TGTGCCAGCAGATCCCTGAGCCGCTCTGGAAACACCATATATTTT

V: TRBV6-4
J: TRBJ1-2
size: -
D: -
CDR3: CASSDGQPPFGYTF
DNA: TGTGCCAGCAGTGACGGACAGCCTCCCTTTGGCTACACCTTC

V: TRBV24-1
J: TRBJ2-7
size: -
D: -
CDR3: CATSDTGRRAEQYF
DNA: TGTGCCACCAGTGATACGGGCAGGAGGGCCGAGCAGTACTTC

V: TRBV28
J: TRBJ2-1
size: once
D: -
CDR3: CASRGLATYNEQFF
DNA: TGTGCCAGCAGAGGGCTAGCGACCTACAATGAGCAGTTCTTC

V: TRBV15
J: TRBJ1-4
size: -
D: -
CDR3: CATSRRGGNEKLFF
DNA: TGTGCCACCAGCAGAAGGGGAGGGAATGAAAAACTGTTTTTT

V: TRBV7-8
J: TRBJ2-1
size: many
D: -
CDR3: CASSFSVTGYNEQFF
DNA: TGTGCCAGCAGCTTTTCGGTGACAGGCTACAATGAGCAGTTCTTC

V: TRBV9
J: TRBJ1-4
size: few
D: -
CDR3: CASSPGGGSLEKLFF
DNA: TGTGCCTCTTCTCCCGGGGGGGGAAGCCTAGAAAAACTGTTTTTT

V: TRBV5-5
J: TRBJ1-3
size: -
D: -
CDR3: CASSLDGAGNTIYF
DNA: TGTGCCAGCAGCTTGGATGGGGCAGGAAACACCATATATTTT

V: TRBV5-1
J: TRBJ2-7
size: -
D: -
CDR3: CASRPLLQGNEQYF
DNA: TGCGCCAGCAGACCGCTTCTACAGGGTAACGAGCAGTACTTC

V: TRBV7-9
J: TRBJ2-7
size: -
D: TRBD1
CDR3: CASSRTGTDLGEQYF
DNA: TGTGCCAGCAGCCGAACCGGGACAGATCTGGGGGAGCAGTACTTC

V: TRBV2
J: TRBJ1-1
size: -
D: TRBD1
CDR3: CASPGQGNTEAFF
DNA: TGTGCCAGCCCGGGACAGGGGAACACTGAAGCTTTCTTT

V: TRBV11-1
J: TRBJ1-4
size: -
D: -
CDR3: CASSLGAYNEKLFF
DNA: TGTGCCAGCAGCTTGGGAGCGTATAATGAAAAACTGTTTTTT

V: TRBV30
J: TRBJ1-3
size: once
D: -
CDR3: CAWSVTHSGNTIYF
DNA: TGTGCCTGGAGTGTAACACACTCTGGAAACACCATATATTTT

V: TRBV27
J: TRBJ2-7
size: -
D: -
CDR3: CASSSGWEQYF
DNA: TGTGCCAGCAGTTCGGGGTGGGAGCAGTACTTC

V: TRBV7-8
J: TRBJ1-1
size: few
D: -
CDR3: CASSLVGPGQVNTEAFF
DNA: TGTGCCAGCAGCTTAGTCGGTCCAGGGCAAGTGAACACTGAAGCTTTCTTT

V: TRBV27
J: TRBJ1-5
size: once
D: -
CDR3: CASSLYDGANQPQHF
DNA: TGTGCCAGCAGTTTATATGACGGAGCCAATCAGCCCCAGCATTTT

V: TRBV28
J: TRBJ2-7
size: -
D: -
CDR3: CASSFREVGVYEQYF
DNA: TGTGCCAGCAGTTTTAGGGAGGTCGGGGTCTACGAGCAGTACTTC

V: TRBV6-1
J: TRBJ2-3
size: few
D: TRBD2
CDR3: CASSELTSGRTDTQYF
DNA: TGTGCCAGCAGTGAGTTGACTAGCGGGAGAACAGATACGCAGTATTTT

V: TRBV6-6
J: TRBJ1-5
size: once
D: TRBD1
CDR3: CASRGQAPNQPQHF
DNA: TGTGCCAGCAGGGGACAGGCGCCAAATCAGCCCCAGCATTTT

V: TRBV18
J: TRBJ2-7
size: -
D: TRBD2
CDR3: CASSGRPKDSGGSSYEQYF
DNA: TGTGCCAGCTCCGGCCGGCCCAAGGATAGCGGGGGGAGCTCCTACGAGCAGTACTTC

V: TRBV3-1/TRBV3-2
J: TRBJ1-6
size: -
D: -
CDR3: CASSQGAGVYNSPLHF
DNA: TGTGCCAGCAGCCAAGGCGCAGGGGTCTATAATTCACCCCTCCACTTT

V: TRBV2
J: TRBJ1-5
size: -
D: TRBD1
CDR3: CASSDRVSQPQHF
DNA: TGTGCCAGCAGCGACAGGGTCAGCCAGCCCCAGCATTTT

V: TRBV5-4
J: TRBJ2-6
size: -
D: TRBD2
CDR3: CADSGGPQSSTGANVLTF
DNA: TGTGCCGACTCGGGGGGTCCGCAATCCTCGACTGGGGCCAACGTCCTGACTTTC

V: TRBV19
J: TRBJ2-5
size: -
D: -
CDR3: CASSTPGGSETQYF
DNA: TGTGCCAGTAGTACCCCAGGAGGGTCGGAGACCCAGTACTTC

V: TRBV5-1
J: TRBJ2-2
size: once
D: TRBD2
CDR3: CASSLGYTSGRAHGELFF
DNA: TGCGCCAGCAGCTTGGGCTACACTAGCGGGAGGGCCCACGGGGAGCTGTTTTTT

V: TRBV24-1
J: TRBJ2-1
size: -
D: TRBD1
CDR3: CATSDLQAGGHNNEQFF
DNA: TGTGCCACCAGTGATTTGCAGGCAGGGGGACACAATAATGAGCAGTTCTTC

V: TRBV5-5
J: TRBJ2-7
size: -
D: TRBD2
CDR3: CASSRTSGSYEQYF
DNA: TGTGCCAGCAGCCGGACTAGCGGCTCCTACGAGCAGTACTTC

V: TRBV5-1
J: TRBJ1-6
size: -
D: TRBD1
CDR3: CASSPRDRGSPLHF
DNA: TGCGCCAGCAGCCCGAGGGACAGGGGATCACCCCTCCACTTT

V: TRBV18
J: TRBJ1-2
size: -
D: -
CDR3: CASSPAPQYSGYTF
DNA: TGTGCCAGCTCACCCGCTCCCCAGTACAGTGGCTACACCTTC

V: TRBV5-1
J: TRBJ2-1
size: -
D: -
CDR3: CASSLVADSYNEQFF
DNA: TGCGCCAGCAGCTTGGTGGCGGACTCCTACAATGAGCAGTTCTTC

V: TRBV5-4
J: TRBJ2-1
size: once
D: TRBD2
CDR3: CASSAGTSGSNEQFF
DNA: TGTGCCAGCAGCGCCGGGACTAGCGGGAGCAATGAGCAGTTCTTC

V: TRBV7-8
J: TRBJ2-1
size: -
D: TRBD2
CDR3: CASSLGLAGGTTYNEQFF
DNA: TGTGCCAGCAGCTTAGGACTAGCGGGAGGAACTACCTACAATGAGCAGTTCTTC

V: TRBV28
J: TRBJ1-2
size: -
D: -
CDR3: CASRPTGGGHGYTF
DNA: TGTGCCAGCAGACCGACGGGGGGAGGCCATGGCTACACCTTC

V: TRBV28
J: TRBJ2-5
size: -
D: TRBD2
CDR3: CASSPSSGRTLRETQYF
DNA: TGTGCCAGCAGTCCCTCTAGCGGGAGAACCCTTCGGGAGACCCAGTACTTC

V: TRBV7-2
J: TRBJ1-1
size: -
D: -
CDR3: CASSLARGGTEAFF
DNA: TGTGCCAGCAGCTTAGCGCGGGGAGGGACTGAAGCTTTCTTT

V: TRBV5-6
J: TRBJ2-1
size: -
D: -
CDR3: CASVQGTRHEQFF
DNA: TGTGCCAGCGTTCAGGGGACACGGCATGAGCAGTTCTTC

V: TRBV7-9
J: TRBJ2-5
size: -
D: TRBD2
CDR3: CASSSAGLAGETQYF
DNA: TGTGCCAGCAGCTCTGCCGGACTAGCGGGAGAGACCCAGTACTTC

V: TRBV5-1
J: TRBJ2-4
size: -
D: TRBD2
CDR3: CASSLAGVAGNIQYF
DNA: TGCGCCAGCAGCTTGGCCGGGGTAGCGGGCAACATTCAGTACTTC

V: TRBV11-2
J: TRBJ2-7
size: -
D: -
CDR3: CASSLVVGGPATSYEQYF
DNA: TGTGCCAGCAGCTTAGTCGTGGGAGGTCCCGCGACCTCCTACGAGCAGTACTTC